Below, 14 T cell receptor beta chains from the same sample are listed, as sequenced in a study of CD8+CD57+ T cells in acquired aplastic anemia. The study profiled TCR beta VDJ and CDR3 using genomic DNA as template. TCRdb re-analysed the reads in MiXCR, keeping a single row per CDR3 protein. Of 250,000 to 300,000 distinct CDR3 sequences in the sample, 55% to 60% were seen once. Material: sorted CD4+, CD8+, or CD8+CD57+ T cells (not recorded which) from PBMCs. The receptors originated from a human donor with severe aplastic anemia or a healthy control (not recorded which).

This clonotype was seen ten or more times. The chain has TRBV6-6 and TRBJ1-2; D is uncertain. V shed 2 bases and J shed 4 bases, with 20 bases lying between them. The germline V gene encodes CDR1 MNHNY and CDR2 SVGAGI (reference sequence). The length of the CDR3 is 17 residues. CDR3 coding DNA: TGTGCCAGCAGTTACAGTACTGGACGGTTGGAAGGCTATGGCTACACCTTC. Translation: CASSYSTGRLEGYGYTF.

The V call is TRBV7-2, the J call TRBJ2-7, with TRBD1 matching 8 bases. Per the germline V gene, CDR1 is SGHTA and CDR2 is FQGNSA. The CDR3 length is 14 residues. The J segment lost 3 bases and the V segment lost 1 base, leaving 2 bases of the junction unmatched. DNA of the CDR3: TGTGCCAGCAGCTTAGATACAGGGGGCTACGAGCAGTACTTC. Translation gives CASSLDTGGYEQYF.

This clonotype was seen ten or more times. This CDR3 reads CSARDLKYGGTRDQPQHF. For the CDR3, the DNA is TGCAGTGCTAGAGATTTAAAATATGGCGGGACCAGGGATCAGCCCCAGCATTTT. The genes are TRBV20-1 and TRBJ1-5; possible D gene TRBD1, 5 bases. Trimming left V 0 bases short and J 5 bases short, with 23 bases between. Germline values: CDR1 DFQATT, CDR2 SNEGSKA (reference sequence). This CDR3 is 18 amino acids long.

Comments on this clonotype: A single base separates this from a much larger clone, so it may be a read error. This chain links TRBV12-3 or TRBV12-4 with TRBJ1-3, with D possibly matching TRBD1 (5 bases). The CDR3 has 16 amino acids. Trimming removed 5 bases from V and 0 bases from J, with 14 bases in between. The CDR3 here is CASSRPQGPSGNTIYF. CDR3 nucleotide sequence: TGTGCCAGCAGTCGGCCTCAGGGCCCCTCTGGAAACACCATATATTTT.

This chain links TRBV28 with TRBJ1-1, with TRBD1 matching over 7 bases. With V trimmed by 5 bases and J by 5 bases, 11 bases remained unmatched. This CDR3 is 15 amino acids long. Germline assignment: CDR1 MDHEN and CDR2 SYDVKM. CDR3 region: CASSNRQGWWTEAFF. The CDR3 DNA reads as TGTGCCAGCAGTAACAGACAGGGCTGGTGGACTGAAGCTTTCTTT.

The J gene is TRBJ2-1, the V gene TRBV24-1; the D gene is possibly TRBD2 (7 bases). The germline V gene has CDR1 KGHDR and CDR2 SFDVKD. The V and J ends lost 8 bases and 4 bases respectively, with 8 bases between them. There are 12 residues in the CDR3. As DNA, the CDR3 is TGTGCCACCAAGGGGGGGTACAATGAGCAGTTCTTC. It encodes CATKGGYNEQFF.

This clonotype was counted at least ten times. The chain has TRBV3-1 and TRBJ2-6; D remains ambiguous. The CDR3 spans 16 residues. V was pared by 0 bases and J by 4 bases, with 10 bases between. From germline, CDR1 is LGHDT and CDR2 YNNKEL (reference sequence). The CDR3 nucleotides are TGTGCCAGCAGCCAAGATGAGAACATGGGGGCCAACGTCCTGACTTTC. Its protein product is CASSQDENMGANVLTF. The whole variable domain, filled in from reference TRBV3-1 and TRBJ2-6, reads DTAVSQTPKYLVTQMGNDKSIKCEQNLGHDTMYWYKQDSKKFLKIMFSYNNKELIINETVPNRFSPKSPDKAHLNLHINSLELGDSAVYFCASSQDENMGANVLTFGAGSRLTVL.

The chain joins TRBV24-1 to TRBJ2-5; D possibly corresponds to TRBD1 (5 bases). Germline V gene lookup returns CDR1 KGHDR and CDR2 SFDVKD. This CDR3 contains 17 residues. Trimming took 4 bases from V and 4 from J, leaving 21 bases between them. CDR3 in DNA: TGTGCCACCAGTGACACCCCCCCAGGGCATGTGAGAGAGACCCAGTACTTC. It codes for CATSDTPPGHVRETQYF.

Turning to this clonotype: One end of the junction does not line up with germline, which may come from a read error. The chain uses TRBV20-1 and TRBJ2-7, with 9 bases identical to TRBD1. The CDR3 spans 14 residues. Germline-derived CDR1 and CDR2 are DFQATT and SNEGSKA (reference sequence). CDR3 in amino acids: CSASRGQGTYEQYF. The CDR3, as DNA: TGTAGTGCTAGTAGAGGACAGGGGACCTACGAGCAGTACTTC.

This clonotype was seen repeatedly, ten times or more. The J gene is TRBJ2-3, the V gene TRBV11-2; a weak D match, TRBD1 (5 bases). Trimming removed 4 bases from V and 2 bases from J, with 10 bases in between. The CDR3 contains 14 residues. Germline lookup yields CDR1 SGHAT and CDR2 FQNNGV. The CDR3 nucleotides are TGTGCCAGCAGCTGGGGCCTCCACACAGATACGCAGTATTTT. Encoded protein: CASSWGLHTDTQYF.

The rearrangement uses TRBV5-4 and TRBJ2-7; TRBD2 is a possible D gene (6 bases). The CDR3 totals 14 residues. Germline CDR1 reads SGHNT; CDR2 reads YYREEE (reference sequence). Trimming took off 4 bases at V and 5 bases at J, with 16 bases between the two ends. The DNA of the CDR3 is TGTGCCAGCAGCCTCGGGACTCCTAAAAACGAGCAGTACTTC. Translated, it gives CASSLGTPKNEQYF.

The chain links TRBV12-3 or TRBV12-4 to TRBJ2-5, with 7 bases lining up with TRBD2. This CDR3 spans 13 amino acids. J was trimmed by 5 bases and V by 11 bases; bases with no gene match: 11. The CDR3 here is CAVGASGPETQYF. CDR3 DNA sequence: TGTGCCGTCGGAGCTAGCGGTCCGGAGACCCAGTACTTC.

For this clonotype: A much larger clone lies a single base off, so this may be a read error. This is likely a read error, given that the CDR3 carries no conserved phenylalanine or tryptophan at its end. The chain joins TRBV28 to TRBJ1-2, with 8 positions matching TRBD1. Per the germline V gene, CDR1 is MDHEN and CDR2 is SYDVKM. The CDR3 is 16 residues long. V lost 6 bases to trimming and J lost 3 bases; unmatched junction nucleotides: 12. The chain's CDR3 is CASSTSQGAKDYGYTS. CDR3 DNA: TGTGCCAGCAGCACCTCCCAGGGGGCTAAGGACTATGGCTACACCTCC.

This rearrangement joins TRBV2 to TRBJ1-1; D ambiguous. V gave up 6 bases and J gave up 10 bases, with 15 bases separating them. CDR1 is SNHLY, CDR2 FYNNEI, per germline. The CDR3 is made up of 12 amino acids. The CDR3 loop reads CASSVAEGGAFF. CDR3 bases: TGTGCCAGCAGCGTAGCAGAGGGTGGAGCTTTCTTT.